Below are 27 T cell receptor beta chains sequenced from a single sample in a study of OX40 agonist ivuxolimab in advanced cancers. Here immunoSEQ multiplex PCR was the method, and the copy in TCRdb shows in-frame clones only, minus some. The table has about 93,000 clones, 90% to 95% seen once. The input for sequencing was CD4+ or CD8+ T cells sorted from blood, taken in a trial of the OX40 agonist ivuxolimab. These receptors were obtained from an adult with an advanced solid tumor such as melanoma, head and neck, liver or kidney cancer.

The chain combines TRBV6-5 with TRBJ1-2; 11 nucleotides match TRBD1. The V gene end was trimmed by 6 bases and the J gene end by 3 bases; junction bases not matched to a gene: 6. CDR3 length: 15 amino acids. Germline V CDR1 and CDR2: MNHEY, SVGAGI. The CDR3 loop reads CASRRTGGADYGYTF. In DNA form, the CDR3 reads TGTGCCAGCAGGAGGACAGGGGGCGCCGACTATGGCTACACCTTC.

The CDR3 DNA sequence: TGTGCCAGCACAAACATTCCGAGACAGGTAGAGGGCTACACCTTC. It encodes CASTNIPRQVEGYTF. V and J are TRBV7-8 and TRBJ1-2, with D tentatively TRBD1 (6 bases). The germline V gene encodes CDR1 SGHVS and CDR2 FQNEAQ. This CDR3 is 15 amino acids long. The ends were cut back, 7 bases at V and 8 bases at J, with 23 bases in the middle.

The J gene is TRBJ2-5, the V gene TRBV5-4, with TRBD1 identical over 8 bases. V lost 4 bases and J lost 5; bases outside the gene matches: 4. The CDR3 extends over 13 amino acids. The V gene's germline CDR1 is SGHNT and CDR2 YYREEE (reference sequence). The CDR3 sequence is CASSETGAETQYF. The CDR3 coding sequence is TGTGCCAGCAGCGAGACAGGGGCGGAGACCCAGTACTTC. The whole variable domain, filled in from reference TRBV5-4 and TRBJ2-5, reads ETGVTQSPTHLIKTRGQQVTLRCSSQSGHNTVSWYQQALGQGPQFIFQYYREEENGRGNFPPRFSGLQFPNYSSELNVNALELDDSALYLCASSETGAETQYFGPGTRLLVL.

The chain couples TRBV30 to TRBJ2-5; TRBD2 matches at 8 bases. This CDR3 region has 14 residues. The V gene end was trimmed by 2 bases and the J gene end by 5 bases; junction bases not matched to a gene: 7. CDR1 and CDR2 from the germline V gene are GTSNPN and SVGIG (reference sequence). CDR3 loop: CAWSTSRGGETQYF. The DNA for the CDR3 is TGTGCCTGGAGTACGAGCCGGGGGGGGGAGACCCAGTACTTC.

V is TRBV9 and J is TRBJ1-6; TRBD1 aligns across 8 bases. The J segment lost 9 bases and the V segment lost 3 bases, leaving 8 bases of the junction unmatched. There are 15 residues in the CDR3. CDR1 and CDR2 (germline): SGDLS, YYNGEE. This CDR3 reads CASSASGQAFSPLHF. Written as DNA, the CDR3 is TGTGCCAGCAGCGCCTCGGGACAGGCTTTTTCACCCCTCCACTTT.

The DNA of the CDR3 is TGTGCCAGCAGGAGCGGGGGGGCGGACACCGGGGAGCTGTTTTTT. This sequence encodes CASRSGGADTGELFF. The chain employs TRBV27 and TRBJ2-2; 10 positions match TRBD2. The CDR3 sequence is 15 residues long. Germline loops: CDR1 MNHEY, CDR2 SMNVEV (reference sequence). V dropped 6 bases and J dropped 3; count of bases not matched to a gene: 4.

V is TRBV14 and J is TRBJ1-2; D might be TRBD1 (5 bases). The germline gives CDR1 SGHDN, CDR2 FVKESK. The CDR3 extends over 15 amino acids. The V end lost 1 base, the J end lost 3 bases, and 12 bases lay between the germline ends. This chain's CDR3 is CASSQVGGEYYGYTF. CDR3 in DNA: TGTGCCAGCAGCCAAGTAGGAGGGGAGTACTATGGCTACACCTTC. Using reference TRBV14 and TRBJ1-2 for the parts outside the CDR3, the full variable domain is EAGVTQFPSHSVIEKGQTVTLRCDPISGHDNLYWYRRVMGKEIKFLLHFVKESKQDESGMPNNRFLAERTGGTYSTLKVQPAELEDSGVYFCASSQVGGEYYGYTFGSGTRLTVV.

The V and J genes are TRBV11-2 and TRBJ1-6; D is possibly TRBD1 (6 bases). CDR1 and CDR2 (germline): SGHAT, FQNNGV. The CDR3 contains 18 residues. Trimming left V 1 base short and J 7 bases short, with 20 bases between. The CDR3 DNA sequence: TGTGCCAGCAGCTTAGCCCCGACAGGACAAGAAGGGAATTCACCCCTCCACTTT. Translation: CASSLAPTGQEGNSPLHF.

This clone was observed a single time. The chain employs TRBV5-1 and TRBJ2-1; TRBD2 aligns across 13 bases. The CDR3 is 17 amino acids. V shed 2 bases and J 4 bases; nucleotides not matched to a gene: 6. Germline V gene sequence: CDR1 SGHRS, CDR2 YFSETQ. CDR3 loop: CASSFGLAGAEYNEQFF. CDR3 bases: TGCGCCAGCAGCTTCGGACTAGCGGGGGCCGAGTACAATGAGCAGTTCTTC.

This chain uses TRBV6-5 with TRBJ1-2, with D possibly matching TRBD1 (6 bases). Trimming removed 2 bases at V and 7 bases at J, with 11 bases between. CDR3 length equals 13 residues. CDR1 is MNHEY, CDR2 SVGAGI, per germline. The CDR3 bases are TGTGCCAGCAGTTACGGCGGGGGGCCTGGCTACACCTTC. It translates to CASSYGGGPGYTF.

The CDR3 here is CSVDLVMNTEAFF. The CDR3 region has the DNA TGCAGCGTTGATTTAGTTATGAACACTGAAGCTTTCTTT. The V gene is TRBV29-1, the J gene TRBJ1-1; D gene ambiguous. V was trimmed by 3 bases and J by 0 bases, leaving 8 bases between them. This CDR3 has 13 amino acids. CDR1 SQVTM and CDR2 ANQGSEA come from the germline V gene.

V gene TRBV6-5 combines with J gene TRBJ2-7, with a possible D match to TRBD1 (5 bases). CDR1 MNHEY and CDR2 SVGAGI come from the germline V gene. CDR3 length: 15 amino acids. The V end was cut by 5 bases, the J end by 2 bases, with 16 bases between. CDR3 in amino acids: CASSPWAPGTYEQYF. The CDR3 DNA is TGTGCCAGCAGTCCTTGGGCCCCAGGGACCTACGAGCAGTACTTC.

This clone showed up just a few times. This chain uses TRBV5-6 with TRBJ1-4; D may be TRBD1 (5 bases). Germline lookup yields CDR1 SGHDT and CDR2 YYEEEE. The CDR3 consists of 16 residues. Trimming removed 4 bases at V and 4 bases at J, with 17 bases between. CDR3 DNA sequence: TGTGCCAGCAGCCTCGGAATATCGGACATTAATGAAAAACTGTTTTTT. Translating it yields CASSLGISDINEKLFF.

The chain couples TRBV6-5 to TRBJ1-2; D gene uncertain. The CDR3 contains 13 residues. V lost 6 bases and J lost 8, with 16 bases in between. Looked up from germline, CDR1 is MNHEY and CDR2 is SVGAGI. DNA for the CDR3: TGTGCCAGCAGGCCGGGCCACGGCCTCGGCTACACCTTC. Amino acids: CASRPGHGLGYTF.

V usage is TRBV21-1 and J usage is TRBJ2-3; the D call in the table, TRBD2, was not verified against the DNA. TRBV21-1 counts as a pseudogene. CDR3 length: 15 residues. CDR3 nucleotide sequence: TGTGCCAGCGGGACTAGCGGGAGGTCCACAGATACGCAGTATTTT. Translated: CASGTSGRSTDTQYF.

The V call is TRBV21-1, the J call TRBJ2-5; the D call TRBD2 from the table was never checked on the DNA. TRBV21-1 is a documented pseudogene. This CDR3 contains 15 residues. Written as DNA, the CDR3 is TGTGCCAGCAAGGAGAGGGCGTCATCGGGAGAGACCCAGTACTTC. As protein: CASKERASSGETQYF.

The rearrangement links TRBV2 to TRBJ1-5, with D maybe TRBD1 (5 bases). CDR1 and CDR2 (germline): SNHLY, FYNNEI. This CDR3 is built from 15 residues. The V end lost 5 bases, the J end lost 1 base, and 12 bases lay between the germline ends. The CDR3 spells CASSMRGWSNQPQHF. The CDR3 DNA follows: TGTGCCAGCAGTATGAGGGGTTGGAGCAATCAGCCCCAGCATTTT.

The rearrangement joins TRBV2 to TRBJ2-7; D unclear. Looked up from germline, CDR1 is SNHLY and CDR2 is FYNNEI. The CDR3 runs 13 residues. V lost 6 bases and J 4 bases, leaving 13 bases between the germline ends. CDR3 DNA: TGTGCCAGCAGGCAGGCGGTTGGATACGAGCAGTACTTC. This codes for CASRQAVGYEQYF.

The J gene is TRBJ2-3, the V gene TRBV11-2, with D perhaps TRBD2 (6 bases). The CDR3 extends over 16 amino acids. V lost 5 bases, J lost 3 bases, and 18 bases lay in between. The germline V gene encodes CDR1 SGHAT and CDR2 FQNNGV. Here the CDR3 DNA reads TGTGCCAGCAGCCCGGCGGGGCGACGGGGGACAGATACGCAGTATTTT. This translates into CASSPAGRRGTDTQYF.

The chain couples TRBV2 to TRBJ2-5, with 9 nucleotides matching TRBD1. CDR1 and CDR2 (germline): SNHLY, FYNNEI. The CDR3 loop spans 12 amino acids. With V trimmed by 6 bases and J by 5 bases, 1 base remained unmatched. CDR3 in amino acids: CASRGQGETQYF. The CDR3 coding sequence is TGTGCCAGCAGAGGACAGGGGGAGACCCAGTACTTC.

As to this clone: Germline and junction disagree at one end, which may indicate a read error. The V call is TRBV11-2, the J call TRBJ2-1, with D possibly TRBD2 on 6 matching bases. The CDR3 spans 13 residues. Germline CDR1 and CDR2: SGHAT and FQNNGV. This chain's CDR3 is CTSTPITAGFQFF. The CDR3 DNA reads TGTACCAGCACCCCGATAACGGCGGGATTTCAGTTCTTC.

The V and J genes are TRBV11-2 and TRBJ1-3; TRBD1 might be the D (6 bases). V dropped 6 bases and J dropped 2 bases, with 11 bases sitting between them. The CDR3 is made up of 14 amino acids. The germline V gene has CDR1 SGHAT and CDR2 FQNNGV. The chain's CDR3 is CASSYTGTGNTIYF. CDR3 sequence (DNA): TGTGCCAGCAGTTATACAGGGACTGGAAACACCATATATTTT.

The V and J genes are TRBV7-8 and TRBJ1-3; D is unclear. V was shortened by 5 bases and J by 0 bases, with 14 bases between the two germline ends. CDR3 length: 16 amino acids. From germline, CDR1 is SGHVS and CDR2 FQNEAQ. Here the CDR3 DNA reads TGTGCCAGCAGCCGCACCCAGTCGAGCTCTGGAAACACCATATATTTT. Encoded protein: CASSRTQSSSGNTIYF.

V gene TRBV19 combines with J gene TRBJ2-2, with TRBD1 identical over 10 bases. The CDR3 runs to 15 residues. V shed 6 bases and J 6 bases; nucleotides not matched to a gene: 7. CDR1 and CDR2 (germline): LNHDA, SQIVND (reference sequence). CDR3 loop: CASSETTGGAGELFF. In DNA, the CDR3 is TGTGCCAGTAGCGAAACGACAGGGGGCGCCGGGGAGCTGTTTTTT.

The chain has TRBV19 and TRBJ1-4, with D unclear. The CDR3 is made up of 15 amino acids. V lost 1 base and J 3 bases, leaving 9 bases between the germline ends. Germline V gene sequence: CDR1 LNHDA, CDR2 SQIVND (reference sequence). CDR3: CASSIVYEANEKLFF. DNA of the CDR3: TGTGCCAGTAGTATAGTATATGAAGCTAATGAAAAACTGTTTTTT.

This clone was seen a single time. The chain is built from TRBV4-1 and TRBJ2-7; TRBD1 might be the D (6 bases). The CDR3 contains 16 residues. The V and J ends lost 4 bases and 1 base respectively, with 17 bases between them. Germline loops: CDR1 MGHRA, CDR2 YSYEKL. The CDR3 sequence is CASSRVGQPASYEQYF. The CDR3 coding sequence is TGCGCCAGCAGCCGCGTCGGACAGCCGGCATCCTACGAGCAGTACTTC.

The CDR3 DNA sequence: TGTGCCAGCAGCACATTACGGGCTCCGAGGCACTACGAGCAGTACTTC. Translation: CASSTLRAPRHYEQYF. The V gene is TRBV21-1, the J gene TRBJ2-7. TRBV21-1 is deemed a pseudogene. The CDR3 sequence is 16 residues long.